Listed below are T cell receptor beta chains from one sample, sequenced in a study of STAT5B mutations in CD4+ large granular lymphocyte leukemia. Clones were sequenced by immunoSEQ multiplex PCR, and TCRdb holds only the in-frame ones, with some missing. The sample comprises about 28,000 clones, more than 65% of which are singletons, and approximately 6% rests with the top ten. The specimen sequenced was CD4+ T cells from blood buffy coats. These receptors all stem from a human donor in good health. Each CDR3 is given with its conserved first and last residue. Each record gives: clone size, J gene, V gene, D gene, CDR3 protein, CDR3 DNA. The D gene is left open where the match is weak. Where a row states a size, it is once, few, many or the class of an expanded clone; other rows omit it.

clone_size: -; j_call: TRBJ2-1; v_call: TRBV11-3; d_call: -; cdr3_aa: CASSLGGTYNEQFF; cdr3_nt: TGTGCCAGCAGCTTAGGTGGAACCTACAATGAGCAGTTCTTC
clone_size: -; j_call: TRBJ1-4; v_call: TRBV6-5; d_call: -; cdr3_aa: CASRLTSGPGEKLFF; cdr3_nt: TGTGCCAGCAGACTCACCAGTGGACCGGGTGAAAAACTGTTTTTT
clone_size: few; j_call: TRBJ2-6; v_call: TRBV5-5; d_call: -; cdr3_aa: CASSYRVGANVLTF; cdr3_nt: TGTGCCAGCAGCTACAGGGTTGGGGCCAACGTCCTGACTTTC
clone_size: -; j_call: TRBJ2-1; v_call: TRBV7-2; d_call: -; cdr3_aa: CASSLGRGAGNEQFF; cdr3_nt: TGTGCCAGCAGCCTGGGTCGGGGGGCCGGCAATGAGCAGTTCTTC
clone_size: once; j_call: TRBJ2-3; v_call: TRBV29-1; d_call: TRBD1; cdr3_aa: CSVAQGITDTQYF; cdr3_nt: TGCAGCGTGGCACAGGGGATCACAGATACGCAGTATTTT
clone_size: few; j_call: TRBJ1-2; v_call: TRBV27; d_call: TRBD1; cdr3_aa: CASSPLQGIHGYTF; cdr3_nt: TGTGCCAGCAGTCCCCTACAGGGGATCCATGGCTACACCTTC
clone_size: few; j_call: TRBJ1-1; v_call: TRBV7-2; d_call: TRBD1; cdr3_aa: CASSLDRVNTEAFF; cdr3_nt: TGTGCCAGCAGCCTGGACAGGGTGAACACTGAAGCTTTCTTT
clone_size: few; j_call: TRBJ1-2; v_call: TRBV27; d_call: TRBD1; cdr3_aa: CASSLTGGIGYTF; cdr3_nt: TGTGCCAGCAGCCTGACAGGGGGCATAGGCTACACCTTC
clone_size: -; j_call: TRBJ2-7; v_call: TRBV15; d_call: -; cdr3_aa: CATSRSRGFSYEQYF; cdr3_nt: TGTGCCACCAGCAGATCCCGAGGGTTTTCCTACGAGCAGTACTTC
clone_size: -; j_call: TRBJ2-3; v_call: TRBV7-2; d_call: -; cdr3_aa: CASSLQGQVTDTQYF; cdr3_nt: TGTGCCAGCAGCTTACAGGGGCAGGTCACAGATACGCAGTATTTT
clone_size: -; j_call: TRBJ1-1; v_call: TRBV28; d_call: TRBD1; cdr3_aa: CASSPDRAVGTEAFF; cdr3_nt: TGTGCCAGCAGCCCTGACAGGGCAGTCGGCACTGAAGCTTTCTTT
clone_size: once; j_call: TRBJ1-2; v_call: TRBV5-6; d_call: TRBD1; cdr3_aa: CASSLVRGLRYGYTF; cdr3_nt: TGTGCCAGCAGCTTGGTCAGGGGGCTCCGGTATGGCTACACCTTC
clone_size: few; j_call: TRBJ1-2; v_call: TRBV11-2; d_call: -; cdr3_aa: CASSFWGRDGYTF; cdr3_nt: TGTGCCAGCAGCTTTTGGGGGCGAGATGGCTACACCTTC
clone_size: -; j_call: TRBJ2-3; v_call: TRBV7-9; d_call: TRBD2; cdr3_aa: CASSLSRGGTDTQYF; cdr3_nt: TGTGCCAGCAGCCTATCACGGGGGGGCACAGATACGCAGTATTTT
clone_size: -; j_call: TRBJ2-3; v_call: TRBV5-6; d_call: TRBD2; cdr3_aa: CASSPTAGKRDTQYF; cdr3_nt: TGTGCCAGCAGCCCGACAGCGGGGAAGCGCGATACGCAGTATTTT
clone_size: -; j_call: TRBJ2-1; v_call: TRBV4-2; d_call: -; cdr3_aa: CASSQGYNEQFF; cdr3_nt: TGTGCCAGCAGCCAAGGCTACAATGAGCAGTTCTTC
clone_size: -; j_call: TRBJ2-7; v_call: TRBV2; d_call: TRBD1; cdr3_aa: CASSENRGFYEQYF; cdr3_nt: TGTGCCAGCAGTGAGAACAGGGGGTTCTACGAGCAGTACTTC
clone_size: -; j_call: TRBJ2-1; v_call: TRBV6-5; d_call: TRBD2; cdr3_aa: CARTKRGAQYNEQFF; cdr3_nt: TGTGCCAGAACGAAGCGGGGGGCCCAGTACAATGAGCAGTTCTTC
clone_size: -; j_call: TRBJ2-3; v_call: TRBV7-2; d_call: -; cdr3_aa: CASSFAGIGATQYF; cdr3_nt: TGTGCCAGCAGCTTTGCAGGGATAGGAGCTACGCAGTATTTT
clone_size: -; j_call: TRBJ1-4; v_call: TRBV5-1; d_call: TRBD1; cdr3_aa: CASSWGQGTTNEKLFF; cdr3_nt: TGCGCCAGCAGCTGGGGACAGGGGACAACTAATGAAAAACTGTTTTTT
clone_size: -; j_call: TRBJ2-7; v_call: TRBV4-1; d_call: -; cdr3_aa: CASSQDWVLGNEQYF; cdr3_nt: TGCGCCAGCAGCCAAGACTGGGTCTTGGGTAACGAGCAGTACTTC
clone_size: -; j_call: TRBJ1-2; v_call: TRBV18; d_call: -; cdr3_aa: CASSPLPENYGYTF; cdr3_nt: TGTGCCAGCTCACCACTTCCGGAGAACTATGGCTACACCTTC
clone_size: -; j_call: TRBJ2-1; v_call: TRBV10-3; d_call: TRBD2; cdr3_aa: CAISEGIAGVSYNEQFF; cdr3_nt: TGTGCCATCAGTGAGGGGATAGCGGGTGTCTCCTACAATGAGCAGTTCTTC
clone_size: -; j_call: TRBJ2-3; v_call: TRBV23-1; d_call: -; cdr3_aa: CAHRGESTDTQYF; cdr3_nt: TGCGCCCATAGAGGGGAATCCACAGATACGCAGTATTTT
clone_size: -; j_call: TRBJ2-7; v_call: TRBV6-6; d_call: -; cdr3_aa: CASGTGVEQYF; cdr3_nt: TGTGCCAGCGGGACGGGAGTAGAGCAGTACTTC
clone_size: few; j_call: TRBJ2-5; v_call: TRBV2; d_call: -; cdr3_aa: CASSELGGETQYF; cdr3_nt: TGTGCCAGCAGCGAGTTGGGCGGGGAGACCCAGTACTTC
clone_size: -; j_call: TRBJ2-7; v_call: TRBV6-5; d_call: -; cdr3_aa: CASSLDRTYEQYF; cdr3_nt: TGTGCCAGCAGCCTCGACAGGACCTACGAGCAGTACTTC
clone_size: -; j_call: TRBJ1-6; v_call: TRBV18; d_call: -; cdr3_aa: CASSPSGYNSPLHF; cdr3_nt: TGTGCCAGCTCACCGTCAGGGTATAATTCACCCCTCCACTTT
clone_size: -; j_call: TRBJ2-3; v_call: TRBV7-2; d_call: -; cdr3_aa: CASSLQAQGTDTQYF; cdr3_nt: TGTGCCAGCAGCCTACAGGCCCAAGGGACAGATACGCAGTATTTT